This TCR beta chain emerged from a study of blood T cell repertoires in COVID-19. Study-wide context: Samples representing acute and convalescent COVID-19 were sourced from the United States, Italy and Spain. T cells, B-cell-depleted T cells, or PBMCs provided the cDNA or gDNA that served as material.

This clone was seen only a few times. CDR1 and CDR2 (germline): LGHDT, YNNKEL (reference sequence). The CDR3 spans 16 residues. Trimming left V 1 base short and J 0 bases short, with 10 bases between. Only in-frame clones appear in the TCRdb table, and some are missing; sequencing was by immunoSEQ multiplex PCR. The sample lists some 57,000 clones, 89% seen once, with 1.5% to 2% in the top ten. The TCR sequence derives from a man between 60 and 75 years old with acute or convalescent COVID-19. The sample comprised peripheral blood. The J gene is TRBJ2-4, the V gene TRBV3-1 (or the pseudogene TRBV3-2); D perhaps matches TRBD2 (6 bases). CDR3 amino acids: CASSQGGRLAKNIQYF. The CDR3 nucleotides are TGTGCCAGCAGCCAAGGTGGGAGGCTAGCCAAAAACATTCAGTACTTC.